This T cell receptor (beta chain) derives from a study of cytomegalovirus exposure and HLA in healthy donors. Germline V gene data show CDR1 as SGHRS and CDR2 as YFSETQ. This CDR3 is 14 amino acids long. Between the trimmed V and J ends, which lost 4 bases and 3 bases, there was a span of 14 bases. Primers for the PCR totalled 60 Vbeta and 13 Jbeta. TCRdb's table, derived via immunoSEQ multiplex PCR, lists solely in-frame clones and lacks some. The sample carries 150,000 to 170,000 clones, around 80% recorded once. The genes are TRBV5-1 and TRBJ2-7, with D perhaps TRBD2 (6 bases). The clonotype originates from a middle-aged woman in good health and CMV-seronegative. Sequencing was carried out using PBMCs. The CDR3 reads CASSPGEGGYEQYF. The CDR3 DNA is TGCGCCAGCAGCCCCGGAGAGGGAGGCTACGAGCAGTACTTC. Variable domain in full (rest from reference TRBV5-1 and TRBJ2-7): KAGVTQTPRYLIKTRGQQVTLSCSPISGHRSVSWYQQTPGQGLQFLFEYFSETQRNKGNFPGRFSGRQFSNSRSEMNVSTLELGDSALYLCASSPGEGGYEQYFGPGTRLTVT.